Given below is one TCR beta chain in context. The CDR3 extends over 11 amino acids. CDR1 is SQVTM and CDR2 is ANQGSEA in the germline V gene. V lost 7 bases, J lost 6 bases, and 12 bases lay in between. This record comes from a study of shared clonotypes between healthy human individuals. Generated by immunoSEQ multiplex PCR, the TCRdb table keeps only in-frame clones and is missing some. The data contain roughly 500,000 clones, 76% of them seen just once; the ten biggest clones take up 13%. The source of this sequence is a woman in her forties in good health. Some clones in this sample may be carry-over from other donors' samples. The V gene is TRBV29-1, the J gene TRBJ1-1; D is undetermined. Sequenced sample: PBMCs. CDR3 region: CSGRGGAEAFF. For the CDR3, the DNA is TGCAGCGGTCGAGGTGGAGCTGAAGCTTTCTTT.